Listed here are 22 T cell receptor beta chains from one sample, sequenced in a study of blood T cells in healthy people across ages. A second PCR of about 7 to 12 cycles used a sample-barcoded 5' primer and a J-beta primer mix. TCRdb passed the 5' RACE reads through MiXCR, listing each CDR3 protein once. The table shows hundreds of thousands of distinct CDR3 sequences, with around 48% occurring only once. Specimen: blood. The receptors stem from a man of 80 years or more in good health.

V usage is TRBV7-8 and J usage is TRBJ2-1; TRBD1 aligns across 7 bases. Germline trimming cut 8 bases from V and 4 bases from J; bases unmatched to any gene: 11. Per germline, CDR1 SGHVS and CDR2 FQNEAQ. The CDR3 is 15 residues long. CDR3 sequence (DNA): TGTGCCAGCTGGGGAAGGACAGGACCTTACAATGAGCAGTTCTTC. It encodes CASWGRTGPYNEQFF.

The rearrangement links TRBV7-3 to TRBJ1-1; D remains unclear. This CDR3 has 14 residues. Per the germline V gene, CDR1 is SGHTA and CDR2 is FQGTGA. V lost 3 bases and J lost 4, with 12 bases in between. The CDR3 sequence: CASSLYPMSTEAFF. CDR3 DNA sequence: TGTGCCAGCAGCTTGTATCCCATGTCCACTGAAGCTTTCTTT.

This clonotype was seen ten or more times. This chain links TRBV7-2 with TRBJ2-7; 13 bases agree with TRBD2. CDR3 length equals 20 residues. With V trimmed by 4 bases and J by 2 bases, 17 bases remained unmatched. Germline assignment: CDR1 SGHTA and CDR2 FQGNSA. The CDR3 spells CASSSNHRTSGGLVPYEQYF. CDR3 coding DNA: TGTGCCAGCAGCTCCAACCACCGGACTAGCGGGGGCCTAGTCCCCTACGAGCAGTACTTC.

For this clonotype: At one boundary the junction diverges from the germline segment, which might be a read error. CDR3 in DNA: TGTGCCAACAGTTCCCCGACAGGGATTAATGGCTGCACCTTC. The encoded protein is CANSSPTGINGCTF. This chain connects TRBV6-5 to TRBJ1-2; 7 nucleotides match TRBD1. Per germline, CDR1 MNHEY and CDR2 SVGAGI. The CDR3 totals 14 residues.

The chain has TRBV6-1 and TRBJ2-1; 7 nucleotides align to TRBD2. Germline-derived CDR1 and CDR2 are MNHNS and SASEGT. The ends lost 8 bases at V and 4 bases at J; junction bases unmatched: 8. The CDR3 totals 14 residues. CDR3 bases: TGTGCCAGCGCCAGCGGGACCACGTACAATGAGCAGTTCTTC. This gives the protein CASASGTTYNEQFF.

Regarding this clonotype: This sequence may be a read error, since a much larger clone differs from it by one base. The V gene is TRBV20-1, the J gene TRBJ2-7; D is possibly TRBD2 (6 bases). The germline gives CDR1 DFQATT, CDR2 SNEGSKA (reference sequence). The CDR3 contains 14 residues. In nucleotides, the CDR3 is TGCAGGGCTATCGCCTCGGGACTCTCCTACGAGCAGTACTTC. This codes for CRAIASGLSYEQYF.

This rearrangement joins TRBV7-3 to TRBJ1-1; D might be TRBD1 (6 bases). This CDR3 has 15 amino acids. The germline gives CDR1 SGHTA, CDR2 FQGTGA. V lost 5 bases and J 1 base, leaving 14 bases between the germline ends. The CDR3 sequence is CASSAPGTPNTEAFF. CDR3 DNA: TGTGCCAGCAGCGCTCCCGGGACACCGAACACTGAAGCTTTCTTT.

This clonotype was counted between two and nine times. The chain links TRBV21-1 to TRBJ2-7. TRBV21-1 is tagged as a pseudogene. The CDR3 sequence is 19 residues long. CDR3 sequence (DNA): TGTGCCAGCAGCAAAGCGCTTTACTCAGAAAACAGCGTCTCCTACGAGCAGTACTTC. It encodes CASSKALYSENSVSYEQYF.

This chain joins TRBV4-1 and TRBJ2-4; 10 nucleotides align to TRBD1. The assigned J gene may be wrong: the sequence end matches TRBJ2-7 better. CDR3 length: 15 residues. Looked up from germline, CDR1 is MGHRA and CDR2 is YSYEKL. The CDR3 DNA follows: TGCGCCAGCAGCCAACCCCGGGACAGGGGCTACGAGCAGTACTTC. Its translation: CASSQPRDRGYEQYF.

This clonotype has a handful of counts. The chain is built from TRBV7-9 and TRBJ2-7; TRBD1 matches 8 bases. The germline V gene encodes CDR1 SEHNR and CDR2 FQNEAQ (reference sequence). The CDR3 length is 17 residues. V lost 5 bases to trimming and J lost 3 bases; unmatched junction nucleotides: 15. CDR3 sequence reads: CASSPRQGTPSDYEQYF. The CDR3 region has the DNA TGTGCCAGCAGCCCGAGACAGGGGACCCCCTCAGACTACGAGCAGTACTTC. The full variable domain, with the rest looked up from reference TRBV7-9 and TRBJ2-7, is DTGVSQNPRHKITKRGQNVTFRCDPISEHNRLYWYRQTLGQGPEFLTYFQNEAQLEKSRLLSDRFSAERPKGSFSTLEIQRTEQGDSAMYLCASSPRQGTPSDYEQYFGPGTRLTVT.

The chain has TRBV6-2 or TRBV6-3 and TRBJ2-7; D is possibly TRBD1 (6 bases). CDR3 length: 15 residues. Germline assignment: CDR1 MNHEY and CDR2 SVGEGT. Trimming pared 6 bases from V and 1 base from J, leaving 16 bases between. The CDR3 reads CASSNGQLLSYEQYF. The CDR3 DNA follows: TGTGCCAGCAGCAACGGACAGCTCCTATCCTACGAGCAGTACTTC.

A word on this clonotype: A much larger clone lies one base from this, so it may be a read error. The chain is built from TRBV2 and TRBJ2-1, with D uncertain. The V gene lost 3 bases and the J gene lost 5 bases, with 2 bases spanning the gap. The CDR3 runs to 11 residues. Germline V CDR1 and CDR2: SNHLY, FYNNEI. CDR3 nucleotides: TGTGCCAGCAGTGAGAACAATGAGCAGTTCTTC. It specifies CASSENNEQFF.

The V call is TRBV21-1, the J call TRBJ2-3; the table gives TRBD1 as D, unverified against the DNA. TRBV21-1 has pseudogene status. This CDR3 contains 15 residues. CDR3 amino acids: CASSGRTGRTDTQYF. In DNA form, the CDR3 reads TGTGCCAGCAGCGGTCGGACAGGGCGGACAGATACGCAGTATTTT.

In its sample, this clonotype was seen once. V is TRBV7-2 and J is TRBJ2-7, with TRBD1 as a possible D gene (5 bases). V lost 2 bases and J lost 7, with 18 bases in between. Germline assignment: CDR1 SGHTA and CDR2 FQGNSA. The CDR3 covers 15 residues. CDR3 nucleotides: TGTGCCAGCAGCTTAAGGACACAAGCCTACAATGAGCAGTACTTC. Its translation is CASSLRTQAYNEQYF. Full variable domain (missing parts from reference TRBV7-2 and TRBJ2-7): GAGVSQSPSNKVTEKGKDVELRCDPISGHTALYWYRQSLGQGLEFLIYFQGNSAPDKSGLPSDRFSAERTGGSVSTLTIQRTQQEDSAVYLCASSLRTQAYNEQYFGPGTRLTVT.

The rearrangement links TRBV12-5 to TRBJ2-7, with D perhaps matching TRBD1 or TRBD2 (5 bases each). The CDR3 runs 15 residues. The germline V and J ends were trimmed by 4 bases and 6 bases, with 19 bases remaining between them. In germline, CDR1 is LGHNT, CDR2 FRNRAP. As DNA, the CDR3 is TGTGCTAGTGGTTCTCCGGGACCCGGGCCCCGCGAGCAGTACTTC. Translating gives CASGSPGPGPREQYF.

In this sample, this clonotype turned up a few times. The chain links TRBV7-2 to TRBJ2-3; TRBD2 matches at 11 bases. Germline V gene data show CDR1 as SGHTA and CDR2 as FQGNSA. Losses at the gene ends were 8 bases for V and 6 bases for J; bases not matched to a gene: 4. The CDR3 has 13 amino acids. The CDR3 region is CASGRLAGDTQYF. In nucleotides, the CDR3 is TGTGCCAGCGGTCGACTAGCGGGGGATACGCAGTATTTT.

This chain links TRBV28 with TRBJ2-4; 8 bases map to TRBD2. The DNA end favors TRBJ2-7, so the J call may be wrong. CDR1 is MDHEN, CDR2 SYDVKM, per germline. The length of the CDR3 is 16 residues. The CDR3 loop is CASSLPGAGAVYEQYF. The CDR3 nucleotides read TGTGCCAGCAGTCTCCCTGGAGCGGGAGCGGTTTACGAGCAGTACTTC.

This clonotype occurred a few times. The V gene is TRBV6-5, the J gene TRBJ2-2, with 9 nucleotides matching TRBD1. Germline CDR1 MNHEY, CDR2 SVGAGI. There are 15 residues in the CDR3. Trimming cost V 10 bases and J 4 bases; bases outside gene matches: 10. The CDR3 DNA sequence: TGTGCCACCTACCTGGGACAGGGCTTCACCGGGGAGCTGTTTTTT. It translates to CATYLGQGFTGELFF.

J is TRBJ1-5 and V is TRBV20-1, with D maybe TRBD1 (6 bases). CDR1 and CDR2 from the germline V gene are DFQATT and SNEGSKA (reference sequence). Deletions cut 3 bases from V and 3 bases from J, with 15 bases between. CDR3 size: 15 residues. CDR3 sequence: CSASPRDTLNQPQHF. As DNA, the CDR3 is TGCAGTGCTAGCCCCCGGGACACGCTCAATCAGCCCCAGCATTTT.

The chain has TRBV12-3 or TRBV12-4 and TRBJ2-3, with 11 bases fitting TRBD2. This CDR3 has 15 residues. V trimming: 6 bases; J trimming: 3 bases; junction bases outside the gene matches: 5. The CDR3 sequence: CASSIAGGRTDTQYF. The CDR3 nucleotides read TGTGCCAGCAGCATAGCGGGGGGGAGAACAGATACGCAGTATTTT.

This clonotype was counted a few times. The CDR3 here is CASRLRQGMSSYEQYF. CDR3 nucleotide sequence: TGTGCCAGCAGACTGAGACAGGGTATGTCGTCCTACGAGCAGTACTTC. This sequence joins TRBV2 and TRBJ2-7; 7 bases agree with TRBD1. Per germline, CDR1 SNHLY and CDR2 FYNNEI. The V gene end was trimmed by 6 bases and the J gene end by 1 base; junction bases not matched to a gene: 12. The CDR3 contains 16 residues.

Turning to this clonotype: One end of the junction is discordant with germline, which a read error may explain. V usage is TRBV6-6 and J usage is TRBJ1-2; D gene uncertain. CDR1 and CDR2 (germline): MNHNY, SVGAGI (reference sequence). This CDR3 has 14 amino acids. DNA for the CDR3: TGTGCCGGCAGTAAAGTGGACGGGGACTATGGCTACACCTTC. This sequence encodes CAGSKVDGDYGYTF.